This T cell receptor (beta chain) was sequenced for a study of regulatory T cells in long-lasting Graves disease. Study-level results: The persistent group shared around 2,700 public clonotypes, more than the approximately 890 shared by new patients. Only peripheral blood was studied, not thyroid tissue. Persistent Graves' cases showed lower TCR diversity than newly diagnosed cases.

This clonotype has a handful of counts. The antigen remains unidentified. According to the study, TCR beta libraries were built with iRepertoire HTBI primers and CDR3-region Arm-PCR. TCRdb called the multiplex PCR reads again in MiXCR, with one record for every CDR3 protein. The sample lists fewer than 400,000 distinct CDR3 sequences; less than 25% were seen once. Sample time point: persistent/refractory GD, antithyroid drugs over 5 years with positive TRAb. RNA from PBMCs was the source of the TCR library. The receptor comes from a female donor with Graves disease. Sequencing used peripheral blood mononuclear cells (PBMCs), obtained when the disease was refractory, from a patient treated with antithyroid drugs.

The CDR3, as DNA: TGTGCCAGCAGCTTAGGGCCCTCCGAGACCCAGTACTTC. As protein: CASSLGPSETQYF. The chain links TRBV7-9 to TRBJ2-5; D is undetermined. The CDR3 totals 13 residues. Germline lookup yields CDR1 SEHNR and CDR2 FQNEAQ (reference sequence). The ends were cut back, 1 base at V and 5 bases at J, with 8 bases in the middle. Drawing the rest from reference TRBV7-9 and TRBJ2-5, the complete variable domain is DTGVSQNPRHKITKRGQNVTFRCDPISEHNRLYWYRQTLGQGPEFLTYFQNEAQLEKSRLLSDRFSAERPKGSFSTLEIQRTEQGDSAMYLCASSLGPSETQYFGPGTRLLVL.